This T cell receptor (gamma chain) was recorded in a study of gamma-delta chains in newborns, infants, children. TCRdb reanalyzed the reads using CATT. This repertoire includes more than 15 gamma-chain clones. Sequenced sample: blood. Every receptor here comes from a child who received the measles vaccine. This table probably holds off-target reads from a library built for another chain.

TRGV9 is the V gene, and the J gene was not called. CDR3 length equals 15 residues. CDR1 is GITISATS and CDR2 is ISYDGTV in the germline V gene (reference sequence). In nucleotides, the CDR3 is TGTGCCTGTGACCCTTTACTGGGGGATACAGCACAACTCTTCTTT. Translation: CACDPLLGDTAQLFF.